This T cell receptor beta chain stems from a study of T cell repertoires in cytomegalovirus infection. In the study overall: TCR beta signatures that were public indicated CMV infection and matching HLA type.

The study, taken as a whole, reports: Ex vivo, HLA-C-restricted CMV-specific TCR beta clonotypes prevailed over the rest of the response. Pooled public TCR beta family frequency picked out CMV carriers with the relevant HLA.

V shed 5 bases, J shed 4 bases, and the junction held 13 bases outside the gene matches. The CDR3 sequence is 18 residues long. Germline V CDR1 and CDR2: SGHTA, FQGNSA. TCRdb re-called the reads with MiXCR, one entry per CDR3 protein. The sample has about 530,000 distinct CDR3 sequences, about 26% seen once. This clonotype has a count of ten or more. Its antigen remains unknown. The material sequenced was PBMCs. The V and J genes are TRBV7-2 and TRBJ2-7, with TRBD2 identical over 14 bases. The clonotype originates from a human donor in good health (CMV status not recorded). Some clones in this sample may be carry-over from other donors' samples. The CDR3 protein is CASSTTGLAGVKPYEQYF. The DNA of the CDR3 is TGTGCCAGCAGCACAACGGGACTAGCGGGAGTCAAACCGTACGAGCAGTACTTC.